These 5 T cell receptor beta chains were sequenced from one sample in a study of radiotherapy plus CTLA-4 blockade in lung cancer. Method: immunoSEQ multiplex PCR; TCRdb's copy keeps in-frame clones and lacks some. The sample contains tens of thousands of clones, 76% of which appear only once. This specimen was peripheral blood, taken from a patient treated with radiotherapy plus ipilimumab. These receptors were obtained from a human donor with non-small cell lung cancer whose response to radiotherapy plus ipilimumab could not be evaluated. Some clones in this sample may be carry-over from other donors' samples.

This chain joins TRBV7-9 and TRBJ1-4, with D uncertain. Germline lookup yields CDR1 SEHNR and CDR2 FQNEAQ (reference sequence). The V gene lost 5 bases and the J gene lost 0 bases, with 10 bases spanning the gap. The CDR3 consists of 15 residues. The CDR3 loop reads CASSPPGTTNEKLFF. CDR3 sequence (DNA): TGTGCCAGCAGCCCGCCGGGAACAACTAATGAAAAACTGTTTTTT.

The gene calls are TRBV27 and TRBJ1-6; D remains ambiguous. The CDR3 spans 15 residues. Trimming left V 4 bases short and J 7 bases short, with 14 bases between. In germline, CDR1 is MNHEY, CDR2 SMNVEV (reference sequence). CDR3 amino acids: CASSSVLWRNSPLHF. In DNA, the CDR3 is TGTGCCAGCAGTTCGGTTCTCTGGCGGAATTCACCCCTCCACTTT.

The rearrangement links TRBV10-2 to TRBJ1-1; the D gene is possibly TRBD1 (5 bases). The CDR3 is made up of 14 amino acids. The ends were cut back, 10 bases at V and 1 base at J, with 16 bases in the middle. CDR1 and CDR2 from the germline V gene are WSHSY and SAAADI. CDR3 DNA sequence: TGCGCCACCCGACATTTAAGGGGGAACACTGAAGCTTTCTTT. Translating gives CATRHLRGNTEAFF.

This clone has a handful of counts. The chain has TRBV10-3 and TRBJ2-2; 10 bases fit TRBD2. The CDR3 sequence is 16 residues long. Germline trimming cut 6 bases from V and 4 bases from J; bases unmatched to any gene: 8. Germline CDR1 and CDR2: ENHRY and SYGVKD. CDR3 DNA sequence: TGTGCCATCAGCTCCCCTAGCGGGGGAATCACCGGGGAGCTGTTTTTT. Its protein is CAISSPSGGITGELFF.

The rearrangement uses TRBV5-1 and TRBJ2-7, with TRBD1 matching over 9 bases. This CDR3 comprises 14 residues. Per germline, CDR1 SGHRS and CDR2 YFSETQ. With V trimmed by 0 bases and J by 4 bases, 2 bases remained unmatched. CDR3 residues: CASSLVDRGYEQYF. In DNA, the CDR3 is TGCGCCAGCAGCTTGGTGGACAGGGGTTACGAGCAGTACTTC.